A selection of T cell receptor beta chains follows, all from one sample in a study of T cell changes during pregnancy in multiple sclerosis. Using immunoSEQ multiplex PCR, the repertoire was profiled, and TCRdb retains in-frame clones only, with some absent. This sample carries about 20,000 clones, roughly 90% of them seen once, and the ten largest clones take roughly 0.59%. The material was CD4+ T cells from peripheral blood mononuclear cells, obtained after pregnancy. The source is a female donor in good health, enrolled as a control in a pregnancy study. Both conserved end residues are part of each CDR3. D genes are given only for firm matches. Clone size is not always given. Where it is, it says once, few, many or a class for expanded clones.

clone size	D gene	J gene	V gene	CDR3 DNA	CDR3 protein
-	-	TRBJ1-5	TRBV28	TGTGCCAGCGCCCAGACAGTGATAGAATCAATGGCCCAGCATTTT	CASAQTVIESMAQHF
-	-	TRBJ2-3	TRBV5-8	TGTGCCAGCATCCCGGTGAGAACCACAGATACGCAGTATTTT	CASIPVRTTDTQYF
-	-	TRBJ1-2	TRBV29-1	TGCAGCGTTGAAGCCGCGTTCGAGAGAAACTATGGCTACACCTTC	CSVEAAFERNYGYTF
-	-	TRBJ2-2	TRBV5-1	TGCGCCAGCAGCTTGGGAGGGCGGAGAACCGGGGAGCTGTTTTTT	CASSLGGRRTGELFF
-	TRBD2	TRBJ2-1	TRBV11-2	TGTGCCAGCAGCTTAAGCGAGCGGGGTGAGCAGTTCTTC	CASSLSERGEQFF
-	TRBD2	TRBJ2-7	TRBV28	TGTGCCAGCAGTTTTTTGGGACTAGCCGCCGAGCAGTACTTC	CASSFLGLAAEQYF
few	-	TRBJ1-1	TRBV4-2	TGTGCCAGCAGCCAGGACTATCTTTACACAGACCAAGCTTTCTTT	CASSQDYLYTDQAFF
-	TRBD2	TRBJ2-7	TRBV18	TGTGCCAGCTCACCCCCCGGGACTAGCGGCTCCTACGAGCAGTACTTC	CASSPPGTSGSYEQYF
-	TRBD2	TRBJ2-3	TRBV5-6	TGTGCCAGCAGCTTGGTGGGTTCTCGCGGGAGCGCAGATACGCAGTATTTT	CASSLVGSRGSADTQYF
-	-	TRBJ1-5	TRBV7-9	TGTGCCAGCAGCTTTGGCGGAGTTGGCAATCAGCCCCAGCATTTT	CASSFGGVGNQPQHF
-	-	TRBJ1-2	TRBV27	TGTGCCAGCAGTTTATCGGAGGGGAGTGGCTACACCTTC	CASSLSEGSGYTF
-	TRBD1	TRBJ2-7	TRBV6-1	TGTGCCAGCAGTGCTCCCGACAGGGGGCCCTACGAGCAGTACTTC	CASSAPDRGPYEQYF